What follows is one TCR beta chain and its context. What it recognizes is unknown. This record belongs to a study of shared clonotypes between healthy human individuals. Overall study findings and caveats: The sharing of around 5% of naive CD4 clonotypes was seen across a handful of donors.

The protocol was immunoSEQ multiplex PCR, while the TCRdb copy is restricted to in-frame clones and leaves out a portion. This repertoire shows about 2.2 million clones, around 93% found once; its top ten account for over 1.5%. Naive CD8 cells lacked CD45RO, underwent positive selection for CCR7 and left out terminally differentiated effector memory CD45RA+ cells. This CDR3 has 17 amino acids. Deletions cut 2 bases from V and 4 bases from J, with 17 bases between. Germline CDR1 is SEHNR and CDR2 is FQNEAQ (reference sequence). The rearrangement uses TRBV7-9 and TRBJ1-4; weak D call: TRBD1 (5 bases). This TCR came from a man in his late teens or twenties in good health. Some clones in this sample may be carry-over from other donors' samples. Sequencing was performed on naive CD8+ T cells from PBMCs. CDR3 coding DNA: TGTGCCAGCAGCTTATCGGGACCGCCGACATTTAATGAAAAACTGTTTTTT. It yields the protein CASSLSGPPTFNEKLFF. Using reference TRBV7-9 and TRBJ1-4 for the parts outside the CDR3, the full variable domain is DTGVSQNPRHKITKRGQNVTFRCDPISEHNRLYWYRQTLGQGPEFLTYFQNEAQLEKSRLLSDRFSAERPKGSFSTLEIQRTEQGDSAMYLCASSLSGPPTFNEKLFFGSGTQLSVL.